The source of this T cell receptor (beta chain) is a study of T cells after yellow fever vaccination. Study outcomes and limitations: The secondary response was weaker, and its peak arrived faster, on day 5 versus 15. The study noted that FACS-sorted repertoires could contain abundant clonotypes contaminating from the bulk population. Booster samples showed a return of most primary-vaccination clones (roughly 96% CD4, approximately 88% CD8).

This clonotype was counted between two and nine times. Its target is not known. Synthesis of TCR cDNA relied on 5'RACE template switching, which attached a universal primer site and UMIs. TCRdb re-called the 5' RACE reads through MiXCR, storing one row per CDR3 protein. The profile shows just under 600,000 distinct CDR3 sequences, roughly 13% of them singletons. The CDR3 totals 12 residues. V shed 7 bases and J shed 0 bases, with 9 bases lying between them. Germline V gene lookup returns CDR1 SQVTM and CDR2 ANQGSEA. The origin of this receptor is a man aged 25-45 years who received the YFV17D yellow fever vaccine. Sequencing was performed on PBMCs, taken on the day of the yellow fever booster vaccination. The chain recombines TRBV29-1 with TRBJ1-2; D remains unclear. The CDR3 DNA reads as TGCAGCGCCAGGATTACTAACTATGGCTACACCTTC. Translating gives CSARITNYGYTF.